This T cell receptor beta chain was captured by sequencing in a study of blood T cells in healthy people across ages. Germline V gene data show CDR1 as SGHTA and CDR2 as FQGTGA. The CDR3 extends over 20 amino acids. A remark on this clonotype: What it binds is unknown. The germline gene is not matched at one end of the junction; a read error may be the cause.

Study-wide points: In long-lived donors, naive CD4+ cell counts and diversity exceeded those of aged donors. Investigators viewed diversity estimates from one million T cells as underestimates, the study reported.

A J-beta primer mix and a sample-barcoded 5' primer were used in a second PCR of roughly 7 to 12 cycles. TCRdb independently ran MiXCR on the 5' RACE reads; one entry per CDR3 protein. The sample records some 710,000 distinct CDR3 sequences, about 45% being singletons. Researchers collected approximately 9.9 milliliters of peripheral blood from every single donor. Each sample gave at least 7 million isolated PBMCs. Sample: blood. The chain links TRBV7-3 to TRBJ2-2; 16 bases match TRBD2. The receptor was isolated from an elderly man in good health. The CDR3 region has the DNA TGTGCCAGCAGCCTAACTCCCGGGACTAGCGGGAGGGTTAACACCGGGGAGCTGTTTTTT. It yields the protein CASSLTPGTSGRVNTGELFF.